This record covers a single T cell receptor (beta chain). Two-round multiplex PCR amplified TCR beta CDR3 from genomic DNA. Initially, in first-round PCR, primers specific to each TRBV and TRBJ gene were used. TCRdb used MiXCR to reprocess the multiplex PCR reads, holding one entry per CDR3 protein. The sample holds around 26,000 distinct CDR3 sequences; roughly 40% are singletons and the top ten take roughly 21%. These data are taken from a study of prognosis after radiotherapy for stage I lung cancer. The wider study: Stage I non-small cell lung cancer patients were enrolled between early 2018 and January 2019.

This CDR3 has 14 amino acids. Trimming cost V 6 bases and J 4 bases, with 13 bases left between them. CDR1 is MGHDK, CDR2 SYGVNS, per germline. This receptor was identified in a donor older than 45 with non-small cell lung cancer. The specimen comprised PBMCs, sampled before or after stereotactic body radiation therapy (not recorded which). The chain recombines TRBV25-1 with TRBJ2-1; D perhaps matches TRBD1 (6 bases). The DNA of the CDR3 is TGTGCCAGCAGGGGGGCGGCGGGTTACAATGAGCAGTTCTTC. It encodes CASRGAAGYNEQFF. The whole variable domain, remainder taken from reference TRBV25-1 and TRBJ2-1, is EADIYQTPRYLVIGTGKKITLECSQTMGHDKMYWYQQDPGMELHLIHYSYGVNSTEKGDLSSESTVSRIRTEHFPLTLESARPSHTSQYLCASRGAAGYNEQFFGPGTRLTVL.